These 18 T cell receptor beta chains came from one sample sequenced in a study of T cells after yellow fever vaccination. Each CDR3 protein gets one entry after TCRdb re-called the 5' RACE reads with MiXCR. The sample carries 400,000 or so distinct CDR3 sequences, around a tenth recorded once. The sample in question was PBMCs, obtained on the day of the first yellow fever vaccination. These receptors originate from a man aged 18 to 29 who received the YFV17D yellow fever vaccine.

This clonotype was detected only a few times. The chain uses TRBV20-1 and TRBJ2-5; TRBD1 might be the D (6 bases). The germline V gene has CDR1 DFQATT and CDR2 SNEGSKA (reference sequence). The V end lost 0 bases, the J end lost 5 bases, and 13 bases lay between the germline ends. This CDR3 region has 14 residues. CDR3 in DNA: TGCAGTGCTAGAGATCAAACAGGGTGGGAGACCCAGTACTTC. It yields the protein CSARDQTGWETQYF.

The sample holds a few counts of this clonotype. This chain uses TRBV19 with TRBJ2-1; a possible D gene is TRBD2 (5 bases). The CDR3 totals 15 residues. Per germline, CDR1 LNHDA and CDR2 SQIVND (reference sequence). V gave up 3 bases and J gave up 1 base, with 10 bases separating them. This chain's CDR3 is CASSIEGRSYNEQFF. CDR3 nucleotide sequence: TGTGCCAGTAGTATCGAGGGAAGATCCTACAATGAGCAGTTCTTC. Looking up the rest from reference TRBV19 and TRBJ2-1 gives the full variable domain: DGGITQSPKYLFRKEGQNVTLSCEQNLNHDAMYWYRQDPGQGLRLIYYSQIVNDFQKGDIAEGYSVSREKKESFPLTVTSAQKNPTAFYLCASSIEGRSYNEQFFGPGTRLTVL.

V and J are TRBV6-4 and TRBJ2-3; 12 bases are a match to TRBD2. This CDR3 is built from 15 residues. Germline V gene sequence: CDR1 MRHNA, CDR2 SNTAGT. The ends lost 2 bases at V and 6 bases at J; junction bases unmatched: 3. The CDR3 bases are TGTGCCAGCAGTGACCCCGGACTAGCGGGGGATACGCAGTATTTT. It specifies CASSDPGLAGDTQYF.

This clonotype was observed a handful of times. The V call is TRBV28, the J call TRBJ2-3; D is possibly TRBD1 or TRBD2 (5 bases each). Germline V lookup: CDR1 MDHEN, CDR2 SYDVKM. Trimming removed 3 bases at V and 2 bases at J, with 9 bases between. This CDR3 is 14 amino acids long. This CDR3 reads CASSFRDLTDTQYF. The DNA of the CDR3 is TGTGCCAGCAGTTTTAGGGACCTCACAGATACGCAGTATTTT.

V gene TRBV19 combines with J gene TRBJ1-6; D remains ambiguous. Germline-derived CDR1 and CDR2 are LNHDA and SQIVND (reference sequence). V was pared by 6 bases and J by 9 bases, with 15 bases between. This CDR3 comprises 14 residues. The CDR3 here is CASSVQAVGSPLHF. For the CDR3, the DNA is TGTGCCAGTAGCGTCCAGGCGGTTGGTTCACCCCTCCACTTT.

Only a few counts were recorded for this clonotype. The CDR3 reads CATSRPLWGEQFF. CDR3 nucleotide sequence: TGTGCCACCAGCAGGCCCTTATGGGGTGAGCAGTTCTTC. V is TRBV15 and J is TRBJ2-1; the D is unclear. There are 13 residues in the CDR3. V dropped 3 bases and J dropped 9 bases, with 12 bases sitting between them. CDR1 is LNHNV, CDR2 YYDKDF, per germline (reference sequence).

This clonotype was detected only a few times. The rearrangement links TRBV5-1 to TRBJ2-1, with no clear D. The CDR3 consists of 15 residues. CDR1 is SGHRS and CDR2 is YFSETQ in the germline V gene. The V gene lost 4 bases and the J gene lost 0 bases, with 11 bases spanning the gap. The CDR3 loop reads CASSQSSGSYNEQFF. Written as DNA, the CDR3 is TGCGCCAGCAGCCAGTCGTCGGGCTCCTACAATGAGCAGTTCTTC.

In this sample, this clonotype turned up a few times. V gene TRBV12-3 or TRBV12-4 combines with J gene TRBJ1-1; D is perhaps TRBD1 (6 bases). With 6 bases removed from V and 4 bases from J, the gap between germline ends came to 18 bases. The CDR3 consists of 15 residues. In DNA, the CDR3 is TGTGCCAGCAGCCCAAGGGGGGGCTCAAGCACTGAAGCTTTCTTT. Its translation is CASSPRGGSSTEAFF.

The table lists this clonotype with a few counts. The chain has TRBV11-1 and TRBJ2-1, with TRBD2 matching over 8 bases. Germline assignment: CDR1 SGHAT and CDR2 FQDESV (reference sequence). The CDR3 contains 15 residues. Unmatched junction bases numbered 9, after V lost 3 bases and J lost 8 bases. CDR3 amino acids: CASSLGLGLGDEQFF. The CDR3 DNA reads as TGTGCCAGCAGCTTGGGACTAGGGCTAGGCGATGAGCAGTTCTTC.

This clonotype was counted many times. The V call is TRBV5-1, the J call TRBJ2-1; possibly TRBD2 for D (7 bases). CDR1 is SGHRS, CDR2 YFSETQ, per germline. The CDR3 contains 15 residues. V lost 6 bases and J lost 2, with 15 bases in between. This CDR3 is CASNLGGGPYNEQFF. The CDR3 DNA is TGCGCCAGCAACCTAGGCGGGGGCCCCTACAATGAGCAGTTCTTC.

This chain uses TRBV4-2 with TRBJ2-7; D might be TRBD2 (5 bases). Germline V gene sequence: CDR1 LGHNA, CDR2 YNFKEQ. Between the trimmed V and J ends, which lost 0 bases and 1 base, there was a span of 10 bases. The CDR3 runs to 15 residues. CDR3 protein: CASSQDRGFSYEQYF. DNA of the CDR3: TGTGCCAGCAGCCAAGATAGAGGGTTTTCCTACGAGCAGTACTTC.

This clonotype came up many times. V and J are TRBV6-2 or TRBV6-3 and TRBJ1-1, with D perhaps TRBD1 (5 bases). The V end was cut by 2 bases, the J end by 2 bases, with 9 bases between. This CDR3 has 14 amino acids. Looked up from germline, CDR1 is MNHEY and CDR2 is SVGEGT. The CDR3 here is CASSYGRVNTEAFF. CDR3 coding DNA: TGTGCCAGCAGTTACGGCAGGGTTAACACTGAAGCTTTCTTT.

In this sample, this clonotype turned up a few times. CDR3 nucleotide sequence: TGCGCCACCATTAAAGGCGGGAATTCACCCCTCCACTTT. This sequence encodes CATIKGGNSPLHF. The chain carries TRBV5-1 and TRBJ1-6, with no clear D. Between the trimmed V and J ends, which lost 9 bases and 7 bases, there was a span of 14 bases. This CDR3 is 13 amino acids long. Germline lookup yields CDR1 SGHRS and CDR2 YFSETQ.

V gene TRBV29-1 combines with J gene TRBJ2-2; D ambiguous. The CDR3 has 16 amino acids. CDR1 and CDR2 (germline): SQVTM, ANQGSEA. V lost 1 base and J lost 2, with 14 bases in between. This CDR3 is CSVEVPTYRNTGELFF. CDR3 nucleotides: TGCAGCGTTGAAGTCCCCACTTACAGAAACACCGGGGAGCTGTTTTTT.

This clonotype has just a few counts. The V and J genes are TRBV27 and TRBJ2-1; 10 nucleotides align to TRBD2. Germline lookup yields CDR1 MNHEY and CDR2 SMNVEV (reference sequence). The CDR3 has 16 amino acids. The V segment lost 5 bases and the J segment 8 bases; nucleotides outside the gene matches: 12. The CDR3 protein is CASSLRTSGGMDEQFF. CDR3 coding DNA: TGTGCCAGCAGTCTGCGGACTAGCGGCGGTATGGATGAGCAGTTCTTC.

The chain carries TRBV24-1 and TRBJ2-5; no definite D call. Between the trimmed V and J ends, which lost 4 bases and 4 bases, there was a span of 12 bases. Germline V gives CDR1 KGHDR, CDR2 SFDVKD. The CDR3 extends over 14 amino acids. This CDR3 reads CATSDLLAGETQYF. The CDR3 DNA is TGTGCCACCAGTGACCTTCTGGCCGGAGAGACCCAGTACTTC.

The V gene is TRBV9, the J gene TRBJ1-2; 7 nucleotides agree with TRBD1. Germline V gene sequence: CDR1 SGDLS, CDR2 YYNGEE. The CDR3 loop spans 15 amino acids. Trimming took 4 bases from V and 0 from J; bases not matched to a gene: 6. The CDR3 loop is CASSPTGLANYGYTF. The CDR3 DNA follows: TGTGCCAGCAGCCCGACAGGGTTAGCTAACTATGGCTACACCTTC. Drawing the rest from reference TRBV9 and TRBJ1-2, the complete variable domain is DSGVTQTPKHLITATGQRVTLRCSPRSGDLSVYWYQQSLDQGLQFLIQYYNGEERAKGNILERFSAQQFPDLHSELNLSSLELGDSALYFCASSPTGLANYGYTFGSGTRLTVV.

The chain employs TRBV7-2 and TRBJ1-5; no definite D call. Germline lookup yields CDR1 SGHTA and CDR2 FQGNSA. Trimming took 5 bases from V and 1 from J, leaving 9 bases between them. This CDR3 is built from 14 residues. As DNA, the CDR3 is TGTGCCAGCAGCCGGCAGGAAAGCAATCAGCCCCAGCATTTT. Translation gives CASSRQESNQPQHF.